This is a list of T cell receptor beta chains from one sample in a study of shared clonotypes between healthy human individuals. Assay used: immunoSEQ multiplex PCR; TCRdb lists only in-frame clones, some missing. The repertoire includes 2 million or so clones, 90% to 95% of them detected once, and under 0.15% sits in the top ten. Sample: naive CD4+ T cells sorted from blood. Receptor source: a man aged 18 to 29 in good health. Each CDR3 is given with its conserved first and last residue. A D gene is named only where the DNA matches it firmly. Rows may omit the clone size; those that give it use once, few, many or a size class.

j_call	clone_size	d_call	v_call	cdr3_nt	cdr3_aa
TRBJ2-1	.	.	TRBV20-1	TGCAGTGCTAGAGATAAACTAGAGCAGTTCTTC	CSARDKLEQFF
TRBJ1-4	.	.	TRBV19	TGTGCCAGTAGTATACAGGGGACGGCTAATGAAAAACTGTTTTTT	CASSIQGTANEKLFF
TRBJ1-2	.	TRBD1	TRBV19	TGTGCCAGTAGTTTGGGACAGAACTATGGCTACACCTTC	CASSLGQNYGYTF
TRBJ2-7	.	.	TRBV11-2	TGTGCCAGCAGCTCCGACGGAACCTACGAGCAGTACTTC	CASSSDGTYEQYF
TRBJ1-5	.	.	TRBV19	TGTGCCAGTAGTATAACCCGGGGGAATCAGCCCCAGCATTTT	CASSITRGNQPQHF
TRBJ2-1	.	TRBD2	TRBV6-5	TGTGCCAGCAGTTACGGGACTAGCTTCCACAATGAGCAGTTCTTC	CASSYGTSFHNEQFF
TRBJ2-7	.	.	TRBV28	TGTGCCAGCAGTTTAGGACCGGGGGAGCAGTACTTC	CASSLGPGEQYF
TRBJ2-3	.	.	TRBV5-1	TGCGCCAGCAGCTTAGGGGACTCCGGTGCCGATACGCAGTATTTT	CASSLGDSGADTQYF
TRBJ1-5	.	TRBD1	TRBV28	TGTGCCAGCAGTACACCGACAGGGAGCAATCAGCCCCAGCATTTT	CASSTPTGSNQPQHF
TRBJ2-5	.	.	TRBV28	TGTGCCAGCAGCGCTTACAACGGGGCGCCGGTCGAGACCCAGTACTTC	CASSAYNGAPVETQYF
TRBJ1-6	.	TRBD1	TRBV11-3	TGTGCCAGCAGCTTTGGGACAGAGGGAGGTTTTAAGGATTCACCCCTCCACTTT	CASSFGTEGGFKDSPLHF
TRBJ1-4	.	.	TRBV5-5	TGTGCCAGCAGCTCTGGGCGGGCCCTAGAAAAACTGTTTTTT	CASSSGRALEKLFF
TRBJ1-6	.	TRBD1	TRBV7-9	TGTGCCAGCAGCACCGGACAGGGAAGCTCCTATAATTCACCCCTCCACTTT	CASSTGQGSSYNSPLHF
TRBJ2-1	.	TRBD1	TRBV7-6	TGTGCCAGCAGCTTAGTACCGGGACAGGGGCTCAATGAGCAGTTCTTC	CASSLVPGQGLNEQFF
TRBJ1-5	.	TRBD1	TRBV10-3	TGTGCCATCAGTAGAGGACAGGGGAATCAGCCCCAGCATTTT	CAISRGQGNQPQHF
TRBJ2-7	.	.	TRBV5-4	TGTGCCAGCAGCCCACGGGGATTCGACGAGCAGTACTTC	CASSPRGFDEQYF
TRBJ2-1	.	TRBD2	TRBV7-2	TGTGCCAGCAGCTCTAGGACTAGCGGGAGGGCCGTGTCCTACAATGAGCAGTTCTTC	CASSSRTSGRAVSYNEQFF
TRBJ1-2	.	.	TRBV30	TGTGCCGGCCGGGGAGCTGGCTACACCTTC	CAGRGAGYTF
TRBJ1-5	.	.	TRBV4-1	TGCGCCAGCAGCCAAGATGGGGAAAATCAGCCCCAGCATTTT	CASSQDGENQPQHF
TRBJ2-7	.	.	TRBV5-6	TGTGCCAGCAGCTTTTTGGCAGGGGCGTACGAGCAGTACTTC	CASSFLAGAYEQYF
TRBJ1-2	.	.	TRBV6-4	TGTGCCAGCAGACGACAGGCCGGCTACACCTTC	CASRRQAGYTF
TRBJ2-7	once	.	TRBV2	TGTGCCAGCAGTGAAGTAGGAGGTTACGAGCAGTACTTC	CASSEVGGYEQYF
TRBJ1-1	.	.	TRBV7-9	TGTGCCAGCAGCTTACGCCCAGACACTGAAGCTTTCTTT	CASSLRPDTEAFF
TRBJ1-1	.	TRBD1	TRBV29-1	TGCAGCGTAGACAGGGGTGGGGTTGAAGCTTTCTTT	CSVDRGGVEAFF
TRBJ1-2	once	.	TRBV30	TGTGCCTGTGGGTTAACAGCCCCGAACTATGGCTACACCTTC	CACGLTAPNYGYTF
TRBJ1-1	many	.	TRBV18	TGTGCCAGCTCACTATACCAGTCAGGAGCTTTCTTT	CASSLYQSGAFF
TRBJ1-6	.	.	TRBV6-5	TGTGCCACTCTTGCCCCGGCACCTAATTCACCCCTCCACTTT	CATLAPAPNSPLHF
TRBJ1-2	.	TRBD1	TRBV30	TGTGCCTGGAGTAAGACACAGGGGGCTAGCTATGGCTACACCTTC	CAWSKTQGASYGYTF
TRBJ1-1	.	.	TRBV11-1	TGTGCCAGCAGCACCGTATTCGCGCGGGCATGGACTGAAGCTTTCTTT	CASSTVFARAWTEAFF
TRBJ1-2	.	.	TRBV11-2	TGTGCCAGCAGCTTAGATCTTTGGGTCGCCGGCTATGGCTACACCTTC	CASSLDLWVAGYGYTF
TRBJ2-1	once	.	TRBV18	TGTGCCAGCTCACCCACGGGGGTGAACTATGAGCAGTTCTTC	CASSPTGVNYEQFF
TRBJ1-1	.	TRBD1	TRBV5-1	TGCGCCAGCAGCCCGATGGCAGGGGGGAACACTGAAGCTTTCTTT	CASSPMAGGNTEAFF
TRBJ1-6	once	.	TRBV6-5	TGTGCCAGGAACTTCCGGGACAAACGAAAGTCACCCCTCCACTTT	CARNFRDKRKSPLHF
TRBJ2-2	.	.	TRBV27	TGTGCCAGCAGTGGGCGCAGGAACACCGGGGAGCTGTTTTTT	CASSGRRNTGELFF
TRBJ1-2	.	.	TRBV27	TGTGCCAGCAGTCCGACAGTCAACTATGGCTACACCTTC	CASSPTVNYGYTF
TRBJ1-6	.	.	TRBV6-6	TGTGCCACTCTGGACAGTAATAATTCACCCCTCCACTTT	CATLDSNNSPLHF
TRBJ2-4	.	.	TRBV7-2	TGTGCCAGCAGCTTAGTGCAGGGGGGGAACATTCAGTACTTC	CASSLVQGGNIQYF
TRBJ2-7	.	.	TRBV10-3	TGTGCCATCAGGGGGGCGCAGGGAGGAGGGTACGAGCAGTACTTC	CAIRGAQGGGYEQYF
TRBJ2-2	.	.	TRBV7-2	TGTGCCAGCAGCTCAGACGGGAACACCGGGGAGCTGTTTTTT	CASSSDGNTGELFF
TRBJ1-2	.	TRBD1	TRBV7-9	TGTGCCAGCAGCCCCTCCACTGACAGGGCCTATGGCTACACCTTC	CASSPSTDRAYGYTF
TRBJ1-4	.	TRBD1	TRBV18	TGTGCCAGCTCGCCAAGACAGGGGGAAAAACTGTTTTTT	CASSPRQGEKLFF
TRBJ2-7	.	TRBD2	TRBV27	TGTGCCAGCAGTTTATCCCGACTAGCGGGAGGGATAAATTACGAGCAGTACTTC	CASSLSRLAGGINYEQYF
TRBJ2-7	.	.	TRBV6-6	TGTGCCAGCAGGCTAGCGCTTTCCTACGAGCAGTACTTC	CASRLALSYEQYF
TRBJ2-5	.	TRBD1	TRBV11-3	TGTGCCAGCAGCTTAGGACAGGGGGCTGGAGAGACCCAGTACTTC	CASSLGQGAGETQYF
TRBJ1-5	.	.	TRBV25-1	TGTGCCAGCAGTGAATCCTCTCCGGGCAGTTACAATCAGCCCCAGCATTTT	CASSESSPGSYNQPQHF
TRBJ1-2	.	.	TRBV5-1	TGCGCCAGCAGCTTGAGGACAGCCTATGGCTACACCTTC	CASSLRTAYGYTF
TRBJ2-7	.	TRBD1	TRBV9	TGTGCCAGCAGCCCCCAGGGGGCTGAGACAGGGTCCTACGAGCAGTACTTC	CASSPQGAETGSYEQYF
TRBJ1-4	.	TRBD1	TRBV5-6	TGTGCCAGCAGCTTGGTGACAGGGGTGGGTGAAAAACTGTTTTTT	CASSLVTGVGEKLFF